The clone carrying this TCR beta chain was recorded at least ten times. The sample belongs to a study of blood T cells in healthy people across ages. CDR3 length equals 17 residues. V gave up 6 bases and J gave up 0 bases; unmatched junction bases: 10. Primers used in a second PCR of about 7 to 11 cycles were a sample-barcoded 5' primer and a J-beta primer mix. TCRdb used MiXCR to reprocess the 5' RACE reads, holding one entry per CDR3 protein. The data contain 650,000 to 1,000,000 distinct CDR3 sequences, under 40% of them singletons. The chain uses TRBV12-3 or TRBV12-4 and TRBJ2-1; 8 bases map to TRBD1. The receptor comes from a man aged 18-30 years in good health. Input material: blood. The CDR3 DNA is TGTGCCAGCAGCCCGGGGACAGGCGGCTTCTCCTACAATGAGCAGTTCTTC. Protein sequence: CASSPGTGGFSYNEQFF.